Presented here are 13 T cell receptor beta chains from one specimen sequenced in a study of control samples from healthy donors and cancer patients. Clones were sequenced by immunoSEQ multiplex PCR, and TCRdb holds only the in-frame ones, with some missing. The table shows tens of thousands of clones, with approximately 90% occurring only once. The sample comprised PBMCs. The source is a woman aged 55-69 years with head and neck cancer.

This chain uses TRBV5-1 with TRBJ2-2; no firm D call. Germline CDR1 SGHRS, CDR2 YFSETQ. V was clipped by 6 bases and J by 0 bases, with 15 bases between them. This CDR3 is 16 amino acids long. This CDR3 is CASMKVERANTGELFF. The CDR3 coding sequence is TGCGCCAGCATGAAGGTCGAGCGCGCGAACACCGGGGAGCTGTTTTTT.

The chain recombines TRBV7-9 with TRBJ2-1; 7 bases align to TRBD1. The CDR3 is 16 residues long. Germline values: CDR1 SEHNR, CDR2 FQNEAQ (reference sequence). With 4 bases clipped from V and 0 bases from J, the junction kept 6 bases outside the gene matches. CDR3 DNA: TGTGCCAGCAGCTCGCCGACAGGGAGCTCCTACAATGAGCAGTTCTTC. Its protein is CASSSPTGSSYNEQFF.

The chain recombines TRBV5-4 with TRBJ2-5; 11 bases fit TRBD1. CDR3 length equals 16 residues. The V segment lost 4 bases and the J segment 4 bases; nucleotides outside the gene matches: 9. Looked up from germline, CDR1 is SGHNT and CDR2 is YYREEE (reference sequence). DNA of the CDR3: TGTGCCAGCAGCATAGCCGGGACAGGGGGTCGAGAGACCCAGTACTTC. Its translation: CASSIAGTGGRETQYF.

The chain couples TRBV10-1 to TRBJ2-3; TRBD2 aligns across 8 bases. This CDR3 is built from 13 residues. Per the germline V gene, CDR1 is WNHNN and CDR2 is SYGVQD (reference sequence). V shed 10 bases and J 5 bases; nucleotides not matched to a gene: 8. The DNA of the CDR3 is TGCGCCACCCGAGAAGCGGGAGAAGATACGCAGTATTTT. Its translation: CATREAGEDTQYF.

This chain connects TRBV19 to TRBJ2-5; D possibly corresponds to TRBD1 (5 bases). CDR1 is LNHDA, CDR2 SQIVND, per germline (reference sequence). Between the trimmed V and J ends, which lost 1 base and 5 bases, there was a span of 14 bases. This CDR3 has 15 residues. The CDR3 DNA reads TGTGCCAGTAGTATAGCGGGCAGGGTAGAGGAGACCCAGTACTTC. This gives the protein CASSIAGRVEETQYF.

V gene TRBV7-9 combines with J gene TRBJ1-6, with 10 bases identical to TRBD1. V trimming: 1 base; J trimming: 7 bases; junction bases outside the gene matches: 4. Germline V gene lookup returns CDR1 SEHNR and CDR2 FQNEAQ (reference sequence). The CDR3 runs to 16 residues. The CDR3 region is CASSLGRGQGNSPLHF. The DNA of the CDR3 is TGTGCCAGCAGCTTAGGCCGGGGACAGGGGAATTCACCCCTCCACTTT. The full variable domain, with the rest looked up from reference TRBV7-9 and TRBJ1-6, is DTGVSQNPRHKITKRGQNVTFRCDPISEHNRLYWYRQTLGQGPEFLTYFQNEAQLEKSRLLSDRFSAERPKGSFSTLEIQRTEQGDSAMYLCASSLGRGQGNSPLHFGNGTRLTVT.

The chain links TRBV18 to TRBJ2-1, with 13 bases lining up with TRBD2. The germline gives CDR1 KGHSH, CDR2 LQKENI. The CDR3 totals 15 residues. The trim removed 3 bases at V and 4 bases at J, leaving 0 bases unmatched. The CDR3 DNA follows: TGTGCCAGCTCACCGACTAGCGGGAGGTACAATGAGCAGTTCTTC. It translates to CASSPTSGRYNEQFF.

This clone was counted a few times. The V call is TRBV5-1, the J call TRBJ2-5; D is perhaps TRBD1 (6 bases). The CDR3 is made up of 14 amino acids. V was pared by 2 bases and J by 2 bases, with 10 bases between. Germline V gives CDR1 SGHRS, CDR2 YFSETQ. CDR3 bases: TGCGCCAGCAGCTTTTGGCAGGGGCAAGAGACCCAGTACTTC. This gives the protein CASSFWQGQETQYF.

The chain uses TRBV3-1 (or the pseudogene TRBV3-2) and TRBJ2-5, with TRBD2 identical over 12 bases. The CDR3 totals 18 residues. The V gene's germline CDR1 is LGHDT and CDR2 YNNKEL (reference sequence). J was trimmed by 5 bases and V by 1 base; bases with no gene match: 11. CDR3 in amino acids: CASSQVMRLAGVVETQYF. The CDR3 DNA sequence: TGTGCCAGCAGCCAAGTTATGCGACTAGCGGGAGTCGTGGAGACCCAGTACTTC.

In this sample, this clone turned up once. The chain combines TRBV3-1 (or the pseudogene TRBV3-2) with TRBJ2-4; a possible D gene is TRBD1 (6 bases). V lost 0 bases, J lost 4 bases, and 10 bases lay in between. There are 15 residues in the CDR3. Germline-derived CDR1 and CDR2 are LGHDT and YNNKEL (reference sequence). The CDR3 loop is CASSQETGIKNIQYF. The CDR3 bases are TGTGCCAGCAGCCAAGAAACAGGGATAAAAAACATTCAGTACTTC.

The rearrangement uses TRBV3-1 (or the pseudogene TRBV3-2) and TRBJ2-5; TRBD2 agrees at 10 bases. Germline trimming cut 2 bases from V and 1 base from J; bases unmatched to any gene: 4. CDR3 length: 16 residues. Germline CDR1 and CDR2: LGHDT and YNNKEL (reference sequence). This chain's CDR3 is CASSQLAGAFQETQYF. The CDR3 DNA reads as TGTGCCAGCAGCCAACTAGCGGGAGCCTTCCAAGAGACCCAGTACTTC.

This chain links TRBV18 with TRBJ1-2, with D perhaps matching TRBD1 (6 bases). V was pared by 3 bases and J by 3 bases, with 11 bases between. CDR1 is KGHSH, CDR2 LQKENI, per germline. This CDR3 spans 14 amino acids. CDR3 protein: CASSPLDRDYGYTF. The CDR3 DNA reads as TGTGCCAGCTCACCCCTGGACAGAGACTATGGCTACACCTTC.

V and J are TRBV3-1 (or the pseudogene TRBV3-2) and TRBJ2-1; 9 bases are shared with TRBD2. The CDR3 totals 18 residues. The germline gives CDR1 LGHDT, CDR2 YNNKEL (reference sequence). With V trimmed by 2 bases and J by 7 bases, 15 bases remained unmatched. The CDR3 spells CASSQLITREGRFNEQFF. The CDR3 nucleotides are TGTGCCAGCAGCCAACTGATTACGCGGGAGGGCCGGTTTAATGAGCAGTTCTTC.